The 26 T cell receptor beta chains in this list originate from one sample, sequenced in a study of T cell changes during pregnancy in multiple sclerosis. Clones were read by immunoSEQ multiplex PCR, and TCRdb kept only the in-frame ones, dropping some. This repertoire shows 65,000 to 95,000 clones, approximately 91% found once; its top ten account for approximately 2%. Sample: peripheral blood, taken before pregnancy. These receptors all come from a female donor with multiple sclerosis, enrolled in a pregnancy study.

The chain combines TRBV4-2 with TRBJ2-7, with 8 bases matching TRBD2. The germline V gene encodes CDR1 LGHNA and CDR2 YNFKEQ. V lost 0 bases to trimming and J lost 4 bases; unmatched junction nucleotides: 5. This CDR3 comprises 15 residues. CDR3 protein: CASSQEAGVMYEQYF. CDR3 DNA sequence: TGTGCCAGCAGCCAAGAAGCGGGGGTGATGTACGAGCAGTACTTC.

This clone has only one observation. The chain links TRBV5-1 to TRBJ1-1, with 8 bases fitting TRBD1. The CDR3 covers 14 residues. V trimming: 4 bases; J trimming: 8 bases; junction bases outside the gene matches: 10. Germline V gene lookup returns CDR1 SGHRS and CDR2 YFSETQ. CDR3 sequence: CASSADRGGTEAFF. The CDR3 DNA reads TGCGCCAGCAGCGCAGACAGGGGTGGAACCGAAGCTTTCTTT.

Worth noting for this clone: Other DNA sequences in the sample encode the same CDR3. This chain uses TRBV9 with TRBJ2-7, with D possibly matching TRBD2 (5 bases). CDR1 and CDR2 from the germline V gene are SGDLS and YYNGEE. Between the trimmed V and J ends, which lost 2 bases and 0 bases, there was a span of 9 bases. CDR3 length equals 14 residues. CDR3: CASSVGRGSYEQYF. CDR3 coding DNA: TGTGCCAGCAGCGTCGGACGGGGCTCCTACGAGCAGTACTTC.

The CDR3 reads CASTSRAYNSPLHF. The DNA for the CDR3 is TGTGCCAGCACGTCACGAGCCTATAATTCACCCCTCCACTTT. The chain joins TRBV28 to TRBJ1-6, with D uncertain. CDR1 and CDR2 (germline): MDHEN, SYDVKM. The CDR3 sequence is 14 residues long. The V end was cut by 7 bases, the J end by 2 bases, with 9 bases between.

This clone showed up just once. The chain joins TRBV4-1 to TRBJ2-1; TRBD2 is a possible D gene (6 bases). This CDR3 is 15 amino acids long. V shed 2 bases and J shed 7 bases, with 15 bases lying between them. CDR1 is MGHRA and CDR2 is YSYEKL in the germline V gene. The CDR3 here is CASSQLGLIRNEQFF. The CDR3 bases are TGCGCCAGCAGCCAACTTGGACTAATCAGAAATGAGCAGTTCTTC.

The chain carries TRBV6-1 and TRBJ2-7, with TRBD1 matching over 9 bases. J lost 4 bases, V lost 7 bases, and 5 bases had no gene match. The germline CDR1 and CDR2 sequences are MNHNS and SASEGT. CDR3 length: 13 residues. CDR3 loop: CASTWDRAYEQYF. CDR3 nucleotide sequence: TGTGCCAGCACCTGGGACAGGGCTTACGAGCAGTACTTC.

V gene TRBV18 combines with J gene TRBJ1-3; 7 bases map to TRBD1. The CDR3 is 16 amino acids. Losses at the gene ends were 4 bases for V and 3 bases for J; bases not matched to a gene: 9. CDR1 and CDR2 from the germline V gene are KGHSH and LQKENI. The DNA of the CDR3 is TGTGCCAGCTCACTACAGGGGAGAGGCGGTGGAAACACCATATATTTT. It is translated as CASSLQGRGGGNTIYF.

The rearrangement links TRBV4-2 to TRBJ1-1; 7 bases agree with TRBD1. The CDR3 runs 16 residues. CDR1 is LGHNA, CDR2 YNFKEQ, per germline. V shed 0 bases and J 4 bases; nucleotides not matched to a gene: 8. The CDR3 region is CASSQDLDRVVTEAFF. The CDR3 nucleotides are TGTGCCAGCAGCCAAGATTTAGACAGGGTGGTCACTGAAGCTTTCTTT.

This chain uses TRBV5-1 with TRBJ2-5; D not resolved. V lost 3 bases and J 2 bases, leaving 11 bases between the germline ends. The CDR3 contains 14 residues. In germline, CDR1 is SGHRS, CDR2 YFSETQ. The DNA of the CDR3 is TGCGCCAGCAGCTCGGGTTACTCTCAAGAGACCCAGTACTTC. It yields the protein CASSSGYSQETQYF.

The CDR3 loop is CASSLRGIYLETQYF. DNA of the CDR3: TGTGCCAGCAGCTTGAGAGGGATTTATCTAGAGACCCAGTACTTC. This sequence joins TRBV5-5 and TRBJ2-5; D perhaps matches TRBD2 (5 bases). Per the germline V gene, CDR1 is SGHKS and CDR2 is YYEKEE (reference sequence). Trimming removed 1 base from V and 4 bases from J, with 14 bases in between. This CDR3 is 15 amino acids long.

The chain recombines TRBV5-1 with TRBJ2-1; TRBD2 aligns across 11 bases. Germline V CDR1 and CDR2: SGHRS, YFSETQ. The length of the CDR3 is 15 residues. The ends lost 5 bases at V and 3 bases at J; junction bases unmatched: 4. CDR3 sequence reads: CASRNGLAGYNEQFF. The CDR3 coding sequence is TGCGCCAGCAGAAACGGACTAGCGGGCTACAATGAGCAGTTCTTC.

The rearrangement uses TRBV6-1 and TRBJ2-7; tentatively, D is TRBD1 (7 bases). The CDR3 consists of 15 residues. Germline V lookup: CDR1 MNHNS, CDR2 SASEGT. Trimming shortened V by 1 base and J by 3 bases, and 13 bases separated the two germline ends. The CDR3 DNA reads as TGTGCCAGCAGTGAAGGGGCAGGGGGGTTCTACGAGCAGTACTTC. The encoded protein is CASSEGAGGFYEQYF.

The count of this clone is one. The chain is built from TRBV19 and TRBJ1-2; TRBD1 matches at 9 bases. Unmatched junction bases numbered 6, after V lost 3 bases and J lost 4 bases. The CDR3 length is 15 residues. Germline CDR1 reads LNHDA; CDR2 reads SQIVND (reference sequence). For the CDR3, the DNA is TGTGCCAGTAGTATGAACAGGGGGCGAATCTATGGCTACACCTTC. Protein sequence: CASSMNRGRIYGYTF.

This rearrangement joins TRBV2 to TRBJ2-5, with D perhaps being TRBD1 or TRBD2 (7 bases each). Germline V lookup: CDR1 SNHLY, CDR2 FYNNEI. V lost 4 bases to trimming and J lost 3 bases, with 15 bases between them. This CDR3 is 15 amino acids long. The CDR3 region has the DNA TGTGCCAGCAGTGCAGCGGGACAGCCGGAAGAGACCCAGTACTTC. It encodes CASSAAGQPEETQYF. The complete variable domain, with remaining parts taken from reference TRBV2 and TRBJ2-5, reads EPEVTQTPSHQVTQMGQEVILRCVPISNHLYFYWYRQILGQKVEFLVSFYNNEISEKSEIFDDQFSVERPDGSNFTLKIRSTKLEDSAMYFCASSAAGQPEETQYFGPGTRLLVL.

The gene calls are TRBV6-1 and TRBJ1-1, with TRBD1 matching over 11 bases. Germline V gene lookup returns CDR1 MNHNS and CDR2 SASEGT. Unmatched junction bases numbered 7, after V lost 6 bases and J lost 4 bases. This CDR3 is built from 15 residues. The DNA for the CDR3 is TGTGCCAGCAGCCCAAGGACAGGGGGCTTCACTGAAGCTTTCTTT. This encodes CASSPRTGGFTEAFF.

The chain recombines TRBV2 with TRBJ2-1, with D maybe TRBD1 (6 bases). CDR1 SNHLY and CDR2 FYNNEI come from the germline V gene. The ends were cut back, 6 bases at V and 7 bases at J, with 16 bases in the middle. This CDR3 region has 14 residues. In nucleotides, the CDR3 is TGTGCCAGCAGACGCAGGGGTGTCGGGAATGAGCAGTTCTTC. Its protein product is CASRRRGVGNEQFF.

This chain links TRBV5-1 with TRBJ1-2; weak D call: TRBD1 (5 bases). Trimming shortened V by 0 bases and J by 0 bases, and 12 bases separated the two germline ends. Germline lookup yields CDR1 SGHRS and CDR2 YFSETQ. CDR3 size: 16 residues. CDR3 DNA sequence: TGCGCCAGCAGCTTGGGAACAGGTTTAGCTAACTATGGCTACACCTTC. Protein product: CASSLGTGLANYGYTF. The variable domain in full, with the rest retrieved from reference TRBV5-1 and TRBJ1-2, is KAGVTQTPRYLIKTRGQQVTLSCSPISGHRSVSWYQQTPGQGLQFLFEYFSETQRNKGNFPGRFSGRQFSNSRSEMNVSTLELGDSALYLCASSLGTGLANYGYTFGSGTRLTVV.

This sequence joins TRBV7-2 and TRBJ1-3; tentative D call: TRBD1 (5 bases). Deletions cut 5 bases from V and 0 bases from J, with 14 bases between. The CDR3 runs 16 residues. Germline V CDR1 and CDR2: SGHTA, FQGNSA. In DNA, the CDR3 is TGTGCCAGCAGCCCGGGCCGGGGGGGCTCTGGAAACACCATATATTTT. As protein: CASSPGRGGSGNTIYF.

CDR3 region: CASMNRVWPQHF. The CDR3 nucleotides read TGTGCCAGCATGAACAGGGTATGGCCCCAGCATTTT. The chain is built from TRBV6-5 and TRBJ1-5; weak D call: TRBD1 (6 bases). The CDR3 consists of 12 residues. Germline CDR1 MNHEY, CDR2 SVGAGI. V dropped 7 bases and J dropped 9 bases, with 13 bases sitting between them.

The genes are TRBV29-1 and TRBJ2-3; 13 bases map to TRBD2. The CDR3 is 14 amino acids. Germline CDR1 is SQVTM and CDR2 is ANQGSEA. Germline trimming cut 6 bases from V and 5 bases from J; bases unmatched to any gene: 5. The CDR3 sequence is CSVGTSGAGDTQYF. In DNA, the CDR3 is TGCAGCGTAGGGACTAGCGGGGCTGGAGATACGCAGTATTTT.

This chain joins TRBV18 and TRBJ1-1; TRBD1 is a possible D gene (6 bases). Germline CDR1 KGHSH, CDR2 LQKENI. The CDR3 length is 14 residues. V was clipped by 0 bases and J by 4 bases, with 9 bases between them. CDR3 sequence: CASSPPRGATEAFF. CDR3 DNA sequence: TGTGCCAGCTCACCACCTCGGGGGGCCACTGAAGCTTTCTTT.

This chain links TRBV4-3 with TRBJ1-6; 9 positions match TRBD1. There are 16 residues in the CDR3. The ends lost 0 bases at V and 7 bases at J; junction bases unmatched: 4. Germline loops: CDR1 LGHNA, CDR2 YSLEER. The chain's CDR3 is CASSQELGTGNSPLHF. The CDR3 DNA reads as TGCGCCAGCAGCCAAGAATTGGGGACAGGGAATTCACCCCTCCACTTT.

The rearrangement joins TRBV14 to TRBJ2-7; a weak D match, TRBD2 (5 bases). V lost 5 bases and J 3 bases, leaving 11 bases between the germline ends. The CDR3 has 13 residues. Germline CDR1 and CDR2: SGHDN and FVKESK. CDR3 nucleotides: TGTGCCAGCAGCGTTGGACTCGTCTACGAGCAGTACTTC. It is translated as CASSVGLVYEQYF.

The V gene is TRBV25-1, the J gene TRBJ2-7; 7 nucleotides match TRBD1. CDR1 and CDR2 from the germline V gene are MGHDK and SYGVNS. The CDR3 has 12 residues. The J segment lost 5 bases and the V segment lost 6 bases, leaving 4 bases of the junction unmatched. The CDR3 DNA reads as TGTGCCAGCAGGTTGGGACAGAACGAGCAGTACTTC. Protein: CASRLGQNEQYF.

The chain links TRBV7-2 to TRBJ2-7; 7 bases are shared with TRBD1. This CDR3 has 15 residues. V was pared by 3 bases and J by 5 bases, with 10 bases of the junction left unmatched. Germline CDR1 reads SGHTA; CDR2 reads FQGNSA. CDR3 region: CASSLGDRVKNEQYF. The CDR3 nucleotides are TGTGCCAGCAGCTTGGGCGACAGGGTGAAAAACGAGCAGTACTTC.

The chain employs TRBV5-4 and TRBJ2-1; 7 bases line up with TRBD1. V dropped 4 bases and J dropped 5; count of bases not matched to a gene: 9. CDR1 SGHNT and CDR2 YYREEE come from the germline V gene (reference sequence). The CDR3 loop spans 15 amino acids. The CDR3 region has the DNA TGTGCCAGCAGCGGGACCGGGACAGCTCACAATGAGCAGTTCTTC. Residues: CASSGTGTAHNEQFF.